This record concerns one T cell receptor (beta chain) sequence. Its matching antigen is unknown. This sample was taken from a study of T cell responses to AZD1222 COVID-19 vaccine. The wider study: Timing groups of about 4 and about 12 weeks for second doses were pooled.

Profiling relied on immunoSEQ multiplex PCR, and the TCRdb table lists in-frame clones only, not all of them. The sample records 180,000 or so clones, over 85% being singletons. The length of the CDR3 is 13 residues. Between the trimmed V and J ends, which lost 4 bases and 3 bases, there was a span of 9 bases. Germline CDR1 KGHSH, CDR2 LQKENI. The study's findings and limits: In a largely white British group with more females than males, clonal diversity was possibly underestimated. Baseline serology detected seropositivity in only a handful of AZD1222 recipients.

The clonotype comes from an adult in good health. The starting material was peripheral blood, obtained on day 0 of AZD1222 vaccination. The V gene is TRBV18, the J gene TRBJ1-1; tentative D call: TRBD1 (6 bases). CDR3 in DNA: TGTGCCAGCTCACGGAACAGGGACACTGAAGCTTTCTTT. It codes for CASSRNRDTEAFF.